This TCR beta chain was identified in a study of blood T cell repertoires in COVID-19. The wider study: Italy, Spain and the United States were the sources of the convalescent and acute COVID-19 samples.

How the authors handled the data: Cell counts per sample came from amplifying reference gene primers. The table came from immunoSEQ multiplex PCR; TCRdb's copy has only in-frame clones and leaves some out. The V and J calls and the clone size are those of that table, but D and trimming were determined from the DNA. In the table there are approximately 150,000 clones, 80% to 95% of which are singletons. V was shortened by 5 bases and J by 3 bases, with 10 bases between the two germline ends. The germline CDR1 and CDR2 sequences are LNHDA and SQIVND (reference sequence). The CDR3 has 13 amino acids. This clone showed up just a few times.

Sequenced sample: peripheral blood. V and J are TRBV19 and TRBJ1-1; TRBD1 is a possible D gene (6 bases). This clonotype originated in a woman aged 60-75 years with COVID-19, enrolled during active disease. In nucleotides, the CDR3 is TGTGCCAGTAGTCCACAGGGTGACACTGAAGCTTTCTTT. Translated, it gives CASSPQGDTEAFF.